This is a list of T cell receptor beta chains from one sample in a study of T cells after yellow fever vaccination. Each CDR3 protein is one row after TCRdb ran MiXCR on the 5' RACE reads. Of a few hundred thousand distinct CDR3 sequences listed, roughly 17% are singletons. The sample consisted of PBMCs, taken about 5 days after the first yellow fever vaccination. The source is a man younger than 35 who received the YFV17D yellow fever vaccine. The CDR3 runs from the conserved cysteine through the conserved F or W. D genes are given only for firm matches. Clone size is shown for a subset of rows, as once, few, many or a class of expanded clone.

d_call j_call clone_size v_call cdr3_aa
TRBD1 TRBJ2-3 few TRBV12-3/TRBV12-4 CASTTGGSDTQYF
TRBD2 TRBJ2-1 few TRBV6-5 CASSSRRTSGSYNEQFF
TRBD2 TRBJ2-5 NA TRBV24-1 CATSSQGLAGETQYF
TRBD2 TRBJ2-5 few TRBV11-2 CASSLRGLAGRQETQYF
NA TRBJ2-3 NA TRBV10-3 CAITVQASTDTQYF
NA TRBJ1-1 few TRBV11-2 CASSFNRETEAFF
NA TRBJ1-1 few TRBV18 CASSLQERATEAFF
NA TRBJ2-2 NA TRBV12-3/TRBV12-4 CASESDTGELFF
TRBD2 TRBJ2-3 NA TRBV5-1 CASSQAQRGGFFDTQYF
NA TRBJ1-2 NA TRBV4-1 CASSQDVLGYGYTF
NA TRBJ2-7 NA TRBV5-8 CASSLRLIYEQYF
NA TRBJ2-3 few TRBV5-1 CASSFSHGGNNADTQYF
NA TRBJ2-6 few TRBV12-3/TRBV12-4 CASTAGSGANVLTF
NA TRBJ2-1 few TRBV20-1 CSANGEWQFF
NA TRBJ2-7 NA TRBV23-1 CASSQSSGTHSYEQYF
NA TRBJ2-7 NA TRBV11-2 CASGRRPFSYEQYF
NA TRBJ2-4 few TRBV6-5 CASSSGPNKNIQYF
NA TRBJ1-1 NA TRBV6-1 CASTQGGYTEAFF
NA TRBJ2-7 NA TRBV4-2 CASSQDGQGVSYEQYF
NA TRBJ1-2 NA TRBV7-9 CASSSGHYGYTF
NA TRBJ1-6 few TRBV15 CATSRDLRAYNSPLHF
TRBD2 TRBJ2-1 NA TRBV5-1 CASSWSSGAYNEQFF
TRBD1 TRBJ2-2 few TRBV6-1 CASSGDRATVTGELFF
TRBD1 TRBJ2-5 NA TRBV20-1 CSARQGAGETQYF
TRBD1 TRBJ1-5 NA TRBV27 CASSIRTGNQPQHF
NA TRBJ2-5 few TRBV7-6 CASSLSKQETQYF
TRBD1 TRBJ2-7 few TRBV12-3/TRBV12-4 CASSRTGKSYEQYF
NA TRBJ2-3 few TRBV15 CATSGHVPRYTVDTQYF
NA TRBJ2-6 few TRBV11-1 CASSLRPVGANVLTF
NA TRBJ1-6 NA TRBV23-1 CASRIRNSPLHF
TRBD2 TRBJ2-5 NA TRBV7-7 CASSLSGGTGETQYF
TRBD1 TRBJ1-1 NA TRBV4-3 CASSRTGTAEAFF
TRBD1 TRBJ2-1 NA TRBV11-2 CASSSQGINEQFF
TRBD1 TRBJ1-5 few TRBV7-2 CASSRSGTGDQPQHF
NA TRBJ2-1 once TRBV27 CASSFSNVPYNEQFF
NA TRBJ2-5 NA TRBV6-2/TRBV6-3 CASSYSTGTQYF
NA TRBJ1-1 NA TRBV7-9 CASMRPGEAFF
TRBD2 TRBJ2-1 NA TRBV10-3 CAISESGSTSGGRINEQFF